Here is one TCR beta chain with its context. Its antigen is currently unknown. The CDR3 contains 14 residues. From germline, CDR1 is KGHSH and CDR2 LQKENI. V lost 3 bases and J lost 3, with 10 bases in between. Treatment here: some 20 received Ad26.COV2.S at low or high dose, single or two shots; five or six received placebo; per-sample allocation not given. Vaccine and placebo recipients were sampled on day 63 after the first injection. This sample stems from a study of Ad26.COV2.S vaccination and SARS-CoV-2 variants. Overall study: COV1001, an Ad26.COV2.S trial, supplied this vaccine-arm donor. The study, taken as a whole, reports: Substantial breadth in spike-specific CD8+ and CD4+ T cell responses was reportedly seen after vaccination.

Profiled with immunoSEQ multiplex PCR; TCRdb holds only in-frame clones, not every one. This sample has some 350,000 clones, with more than 75% found just once. The TCR sequence derives from a person aged 18-60 years who received the Ad26.COV2.S COVID-19 vaccine or a placebo. Sample: peripheral blood, taken in a trial of Ad26.COV2.S vaccine versus placebo. The chain recombines TRBV18 with TRBJ2-3; unclear D gene. CDR3 sequence reads: CASSPFRSTDTQYF. CDR3 in DNA: TGTGCCAGCTCACCGTTCAGGAGTACAGATACGCAGTATTTT.